The rows below give T cell receptor beta chains drawn from one sample of a study of molecular identifiers for immune sequencing clone quantification. TCRdb reprocessed the PCR reads with MiXCR, giving one entry per CDR3 protein. Here the sample spans hundreds of thousands of distinct CDR3 sequences, just under 20% being singletons. Sample: naive CD8+ T cells from blood, with Jurkat cell RNA spiked in. Receptors originate from a human donor in good health. Some libraries in this study had Jurkat cell RNA spiked in. The conserved cysteine and the conserved F or W are not part of the CDR3 here.

V gene: TRBV14
J gene: TRBJ1-2
CDR3 protein: ASSPTGFYGYT

V gene: TRBV20-1
J gene: TRBJ1-2
CDR3 protein: SALGQGVGGYT

V gene: TRBV27
J gene: TRBJ2-7
CDR3 protein: ASSFQGTYEQY

V gene: TRBV3-1
J gene: TRBJ2-2
CDR3 protein: ASSPAQGRGGELF

V gene: TRBV27
J gene: TRBJ1-1
CDR3 protein: ASSPSRAAEAF

V gene: TRBV6-2/TRBV6-3
J gene: TRBJ2-3
CDR3 protein: ASSYSIRNGDQNTDTQY

V gene: TRBV28
J gene: TRBJ2-7
CDR3 protein: ASSRRGLGEQY

V gene: TRBV19
J gene: TRBJ2-7
CDR3 protein: ASSKGSTSSYEQY

V gene: TRBV10-3
J gene: TRBJ2-7
CDR3 protein: AIKVGLTYEQY

V gene: TRBV19
J gene: TRBJ1-5
CDR3 protein: ASSPGQGGNRPQH

V gene: TRBV7-7
J gene: TRBJ2-1
CDR3 protein: ASSPGTGPYNEQF

V gene: TRBV7-9
J gene: TRBJ2-7
CDR3 protein: ASSSSGTGPYEQY

V gene: TRBV27
J gene: TRBJ2-2
CDR3 protein: ASSRGSAGELF

V gene: TRBV14
J gene: TRBJ2-7
CDR3 protein: ASSAGTGGFFEQY

V gene: TRBV27
J gene: TRBJ1-4
CDR3 protein: ASSPQLTGTGEKLF

V gene: TRBV6-5
J gene: TRBJ2-7
CDR3 protein: ASSYDWDRGPPSYEQY

V gene: TRBV30
J gene: TRBJ1-2
CDR3 protein: AWAWRAPDGHT

V gene: TRBV6-5
J gene: TRBJ1-2
CDR3 protein: ASSYRDGGYT

V gene: TRBV19
J gene: TRBJ2-7
CDR3 protein: ASSIAAESRGLEQY

V gene: TRBV4-2
J gene: TRBJ2-2
CDR3 protein: ASSQDGQGPLNTGELF

V gene: TRBV6-1
J gene: TRBJ2-6
CDR3 protein: ASSEVYGAATWANVLT

V gene: TRBV9
J gene: TRBJ1-2
CDR3 protein: ASSVSETYGYT

V gene: TRBV5-1
J gene: TRBJ2-7
CDR3 protein: ASSLGTGRTYEQY

V gene: TRBV7-6
J gene: TRBJ2-7
CDR3 protein: ASSLASRAPFSGASYEQY

V gene: TRBV6-2/TRBV6-3
J gene: TRBJ1-4
CDR3 protein: ASSHGMDEKLF